This T cell receptor beta chain originates from a study of glioma-infiltrating T cells after dendritic cell vaccination. Input was 2 to 2.5 ug genomic DNA, or all available if less. Primers: 60 V beta forward and 13 J beta reverse. Some clones are missing from TCRdb's copy, which holds only in-frame ones; the method was immunoSEQ multiplex PCR. The repertoire holds 75,000 to 85,000 clones, with around 87% as singletons. General observations from the study: Patients with more pretreatment TILs had longer time to progression and survival.

CDR3 length: 15 residues. Germline lookup yields CDR1 SEHNR and CDR2 FQNEAQ (reference sequence). J was trimmed by 3 bases and V by 0 bases; bases with no gene match: 3. Specified time point: after dendritic cell vaccination, including at tumor progression/relapse. Worth noting for this clone: Its antigen is undetermined.

The sample in question was blood, obtained after dendritic cell vaccination. The V gene is TRBV7-9, the J gene TRBJ2-3, with TRBD2 matching 7 bases. The sequence derives from a human donor with glioblastoma. CDR3 amino acids: CASSLAPGRTDTQYF. The CDR3 nucleotides read TGTGCCAGCAGCTTAGCGCCCGGGAGGACAGATACGCAGTATTTT.